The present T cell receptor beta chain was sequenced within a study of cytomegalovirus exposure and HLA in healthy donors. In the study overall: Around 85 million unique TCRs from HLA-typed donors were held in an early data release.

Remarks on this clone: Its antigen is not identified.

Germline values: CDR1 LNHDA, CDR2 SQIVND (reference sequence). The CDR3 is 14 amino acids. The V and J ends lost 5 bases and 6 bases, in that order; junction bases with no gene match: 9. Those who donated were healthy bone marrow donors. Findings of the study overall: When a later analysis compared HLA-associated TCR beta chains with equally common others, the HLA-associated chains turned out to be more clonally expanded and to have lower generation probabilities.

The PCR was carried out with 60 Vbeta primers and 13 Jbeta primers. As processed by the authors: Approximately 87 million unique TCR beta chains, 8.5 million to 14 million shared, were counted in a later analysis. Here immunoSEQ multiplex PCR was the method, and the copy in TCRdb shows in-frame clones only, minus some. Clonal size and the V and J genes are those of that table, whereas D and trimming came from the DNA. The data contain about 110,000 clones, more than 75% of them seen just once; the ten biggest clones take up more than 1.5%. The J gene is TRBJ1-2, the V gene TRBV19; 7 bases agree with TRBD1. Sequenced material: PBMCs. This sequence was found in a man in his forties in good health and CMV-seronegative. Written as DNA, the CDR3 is TGTGCCAGTAGTCCCCGGGACAGTGTCGATGGCTACACCTTC. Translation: CASSPRDSVDGYTF.